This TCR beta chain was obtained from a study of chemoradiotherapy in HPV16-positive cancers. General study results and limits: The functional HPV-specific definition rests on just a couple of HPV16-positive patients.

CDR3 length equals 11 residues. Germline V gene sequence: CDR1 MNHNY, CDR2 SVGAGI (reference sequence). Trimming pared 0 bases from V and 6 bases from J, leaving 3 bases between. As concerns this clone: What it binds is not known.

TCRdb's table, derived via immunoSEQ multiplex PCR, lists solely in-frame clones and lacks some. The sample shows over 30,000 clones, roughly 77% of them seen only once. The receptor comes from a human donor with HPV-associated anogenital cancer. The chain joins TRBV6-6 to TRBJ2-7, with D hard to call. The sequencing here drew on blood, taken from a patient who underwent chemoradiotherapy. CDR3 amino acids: CASSYSGEQYF. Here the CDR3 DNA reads TGTGCCAGCAGTTACTCTGGCGAGCAGTACTTC.